This TCR beta chain was profiled in a study of CD8+ T cells in alopecia areata. To note about this clone: Antigen specificity is unknown.

After isolation, RNA underwent reverse transcription to generate cDNA as the sequencing template. The repertoire was sequenced with immunoSEQ multiplex PCR; TCRdb's copy has only in-frame clones and lacks some. The sample records about 190,000 clones, roughly three fifths being singletons. The CDR3 contains 14 residues. Germline values: CDR1 SQVTM, CDR2 ANQGSEA. The V segment lost 6 bases and the J segment 9 bases; nucleotides outside the gene matches: 11. Overall study findings and caveats: Clonality was higher in lesional than normal scalp, especially in alopecia totalis/universalis.

Treatment noted: oral pan-JAK inhibitor, 5-10 mg twice daily. The chain combines TRBV29-1 with TRBJ2-1; TRBD2 aligns across 10 bases. Sequences were derived from CD4+ T cells sorted from blood, sampled at week 4, from a patient treated with tofacitinib. The TCR comes from a human donor with alopecia areata. CDR3 sequence (DNA): TGCAGCGTATCTCTAGCGGGAGTTGCCCGTGAGCAGTTCTTC. Amino acid sequence: CSVSLAGVAREQFF.